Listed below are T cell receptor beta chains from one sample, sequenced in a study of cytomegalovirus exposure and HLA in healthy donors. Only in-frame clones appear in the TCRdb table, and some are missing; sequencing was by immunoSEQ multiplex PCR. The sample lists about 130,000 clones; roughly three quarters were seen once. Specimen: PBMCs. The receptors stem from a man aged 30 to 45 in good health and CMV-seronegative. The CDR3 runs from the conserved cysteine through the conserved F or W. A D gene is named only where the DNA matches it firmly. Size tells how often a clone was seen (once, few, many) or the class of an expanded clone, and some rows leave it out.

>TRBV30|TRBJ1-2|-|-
CAWSVGTIDYGYTF
TGTGCCTGGAGTGTAGGGACAATCGACTATGGCTACACCTTC
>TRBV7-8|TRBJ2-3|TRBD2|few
CASSLLAGGSDTQYF
TGTGCCAGCAGCTTACTAGCGGGAGGCTCAGATACGCAGTATTTT
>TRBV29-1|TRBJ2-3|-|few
CSVGGGGVTDTQYF
TGCAGCGTGGGGGGCGGGGGCGTAACAGATACGCAGTATTTT
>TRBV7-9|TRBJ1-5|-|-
CASSRGTQPQHF
TGTGCCAGCAGCCGGGGGACGCAGCCCCAGCATTTT
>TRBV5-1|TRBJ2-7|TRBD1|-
CASSLDPGTGVYEQYF
TGCGCCAGCAGCTTGGACCCCGGGACAGGGGTGTACGAGCAGTACTTC
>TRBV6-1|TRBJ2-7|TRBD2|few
CASSEVSSGGRYEQYF
TGTGCCAGCAGTGAAGTATCTAGCGGGGGCCGCTACGAGCAGTACTTC
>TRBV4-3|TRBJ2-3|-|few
CASSQDFGSSTDTQYF
TGCGCCAGCAGCCAAGATTTCGGGTCTAGCACAGATACGCAGTATTTT
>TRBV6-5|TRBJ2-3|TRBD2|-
CASSSLGRGLETQYF
TGTGCCAGCAGTTCCTTAGGGAGGGGACTAGAAACGCAGTATTTT
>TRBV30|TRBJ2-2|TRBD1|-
CAWTGQGHGELFF
TGTGCCTGGACAGGACAGGGGCACGGGGAGCTGTTTTTT
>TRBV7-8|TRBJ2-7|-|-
CASSATGLTPYEQYF
TGTGCCAGCAGCGCCACGGGACTTACGCCCTACGAGCAGTACTTC
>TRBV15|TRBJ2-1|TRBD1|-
CATSRGQGLRQGFFEQFF
TGTGCCACCAGCAGGGGGCAGGGGTTGAGACAGGGTTTTTTTGAGCAGTTCTTC
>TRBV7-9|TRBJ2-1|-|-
CAPGLANYNEQFF
TGTGCCCCCGGGCTAGCCAACTACAATGAGCAGTTCTTC
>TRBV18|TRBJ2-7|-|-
CASSPGAPGYEQYF
TGTGCCAGCTCACCTGGTGCGCCGGGCTACGAGCAGTACTTC
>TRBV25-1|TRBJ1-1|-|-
CASTSRGAVNTEAFF
TGTGCCAGCACTTCCCGTGGGGCAGTGAACACTGAAGCTTTCTTT
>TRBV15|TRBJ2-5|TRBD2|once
CATSRVRLAGIGETQYF
TGTGCCACCAGCAGAGTAAGGCTAGCGGGCATAGGGGAGACCCAGTACTTC
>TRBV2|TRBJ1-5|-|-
CASRRSPNQPQHF
TGTGCCAGCAGGAGGTCCCCGAATCAGCCCCAGCATTTT
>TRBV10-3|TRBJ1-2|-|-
CATQQYLYGYTF
TGTGCCACCCAACAGTACCTCTATGGCTACACCTTC
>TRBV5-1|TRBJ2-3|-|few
CASSFRGGAGDTQYF
TGCGCCAGCAGCTTTCGTGGGGGGGCAGGAGATACGCAGTATTTT
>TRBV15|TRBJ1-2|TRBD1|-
CATSRSGTASNYGYTF
TGTGCCACCAGCCGATCCGGGACAGCGAGCAACTATGGCTACACCTTC
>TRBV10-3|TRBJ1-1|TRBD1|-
CATSGDRGTEAFF
TGTGCCACCTCCGGGGACAGGGGCACTGAAGCTTTCTTT
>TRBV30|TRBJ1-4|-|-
CAWGPRVSREKLFF
TGTGCCTGGGGGCCCAGGGTTAGTCGAGAAAAACTGTTTTTT
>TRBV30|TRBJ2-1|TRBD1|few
CAWSVLGQGYNEQFF
TGTGCCTGGAGTGTTTTGGGACAGGGCTACAATGAGCAGTTCTTC
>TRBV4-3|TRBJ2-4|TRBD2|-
CASSQELADKNIQYF
TGCGCCAGCAGCCAAGAACTAGCGGACAAAAACATTCAGTACTTC
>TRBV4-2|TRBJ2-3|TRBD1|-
CASSQGDGTTDTQYF
TGTGCCAGCTCCCAGGGGGACGGAACCACAGATACGCAGTATTTT
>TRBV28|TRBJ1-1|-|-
CASSFSSATVNTEAFF
TGTGCCAGCAGTTTTAGCTCAGCTACGGTGAACACTGAAGCTTTCTTT
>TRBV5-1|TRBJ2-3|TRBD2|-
CASSIGLAVDTQYF
TGCGCCAGCAGCATCGGACTAGCTGTAGATACGCAGTATTTT
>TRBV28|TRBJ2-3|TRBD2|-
CGSWGGVTDTQYF
TGTGGATCGTGGGGGGGGGTCACAGATACGCAGTATTTT
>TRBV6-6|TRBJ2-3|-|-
CASSNREPGTDTQYF
TGTGCCAGCAGTAACAGGGAACCGGGCACAGATACGCAGTATTTT
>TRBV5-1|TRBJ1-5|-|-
CASSLQGLQPQHF
TGCGCCAGCAGCTTGCAGGGGCTCCAGCCCCAGCATTTT
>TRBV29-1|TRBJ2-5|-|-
CSVDEGRAEGAQYF
TGCAGCGTTGACGAAGGACGGGCCGAAGGGGCCCAGTACTTC
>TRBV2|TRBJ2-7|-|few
CASSEYHIGGSYEQYF
TGTGCCAGCAGTGAATACCACATCGGAGGGAGCTACGAGCAGTACTTC
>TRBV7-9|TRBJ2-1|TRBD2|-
CASSLAGAAYNEQFF
TGTGCCAGCAGCCTAGCGGGCGCCGCATACAATGAGCAGTTCTTC
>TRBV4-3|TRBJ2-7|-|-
CASSQDLQGPAYEQYF
TGCGCCAGCAGCCAAGATCTGCAGGGGCCTGCCTACGAGCAGTACTTC
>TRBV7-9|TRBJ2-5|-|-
CASSPVGGKETQYF
TGTGCCAGCAGCCCGGTCGGCGGCAAAGAGACCCAGTACTTC
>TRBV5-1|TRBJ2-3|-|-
CASSSIHPRTPGSLGDTQYF
TGCGCCAGCAGCTCAATCCACCCCAGAACACCGGGGTCATTGGGAGATACGCAGTATTTT
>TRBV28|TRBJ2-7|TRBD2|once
CASSPQIGLAGGQASYEQYF
TGTGCCAGCAGTCCCCAAATAGGACTAGCGGGAGGGCAAGCTTCCTACGAGCAGTACTTC
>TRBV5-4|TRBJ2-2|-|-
CASSPRVPNGQGGNGELFF
TGTGCCAGCAGCCCCCGTGTCCCCAATGGGCAGGGGGGTAACGGGGAGCTGTTTTTT
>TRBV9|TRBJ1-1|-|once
CASSETGLNTEAFF
TGTGCCAGCAGCGAGACAGGTCTGAACACTGAAGCTTTCTTT
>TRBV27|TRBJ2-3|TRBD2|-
CASSPTMPSGLGADTQYF
TGTGCCAGCAGTCCAACCATGCCTAGCGGCCTCGGGGCAGATACGCAGTATTTT
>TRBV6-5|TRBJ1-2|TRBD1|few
CASSSWDSNYGYTF
TGTGCCAGCAGTTCCTGGGACAGTAACTATGGCTACACCTTC
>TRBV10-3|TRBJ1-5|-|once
CAISDAGVNQPQHF
TGTGCCATCAGTGACGCAGGGGTCAATCAGCCCCAGCATTTT
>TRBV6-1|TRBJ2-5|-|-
CASSEWRWDSTGETQYF
TGTGCCAGCAGTGAATGGAGGTGGGATAGCACCGGAGAGACCCAGTACTTC
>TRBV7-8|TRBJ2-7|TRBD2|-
CASSPRTSGGSSEQYF
TGTGCCAGCAGCCCGCGGACTAGCGGGGGGTCATCCGAGCAGTACTTC
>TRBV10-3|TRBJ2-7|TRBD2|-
CAISGLAGGTGEQYF
TGTGCCATCAGTGGCCTAGCGGGAGGGACGGGGGAGCAGTACTTC
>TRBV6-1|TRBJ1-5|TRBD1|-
CASSGGQGQPQHF
TGTGCCAGCAGTGGGGGACAGGGCCAGCCCCAGCATTTT
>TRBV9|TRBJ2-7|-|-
CASSVDPLVDEQYF
TGTGCCAGCAGCGTAGACCCGTTAGTCGACGAGCAGTACTTC
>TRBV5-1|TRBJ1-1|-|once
CASSLVATEKTEAFF
TGCGCCAGCAGCTTGGTGGCGACAGAAAAAACAGAAGCTTTCTTT
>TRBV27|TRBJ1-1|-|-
CASSYRTENTEAFF
TGTGCCAGCAGTTACCGAACAGAGAACACTGAAGCTTTCTTT
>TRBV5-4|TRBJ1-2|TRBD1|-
CASSQGQSARRGYTF
TGTGCCAGCAGCCAGGGACAGTCAGCCAGAAGGGGCTACACCTTC
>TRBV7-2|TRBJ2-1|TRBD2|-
CASSFGGASYNEQFF
TGTGCCAGCAGCTTCGGGGGGGCTTCCTACAATGAGCAGTTCTTC
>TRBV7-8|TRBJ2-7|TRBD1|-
CASSVGNRGASYEQYF
TGTGCCAGCAGCGTAGGAAACAGGGGAGCGTCCTACGAGCAGTACTTC
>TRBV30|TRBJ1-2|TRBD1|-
CACLGQDYGYTF
TGTGCCTGCCTCGGACAGGACTATGGCTACACCTTC
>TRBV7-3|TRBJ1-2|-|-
CASSLDSNYGYTF
TGTGCCAGCAGCTTGGACAGTAACTATGGCTACACCTTC